A selection of T cell receptor beta chains follows, all from one sample in a study of cytotoxic CD8 clonotypes in ibrutinib-treated CLL. Clones were sequenced by immunoSEQ multiplex PCR, and TCRdb holds only the in-frame ones, with some missing. Of roughly 15,000 clones in the sample, 81% were seen once. The material was PBMCs, obtained before ibrutinib treatment. The receptors come from a human donor with chronic lymphocytic leukemia. The CDR3 runs from the conserved cysteine through the conserved F or W. D genes are given only for firm matches. Clone sizes are given selectively: once, few, many, or a class where the clone is expanded.

>.|TRBD1|13|TRBJ2-5|TRBV19
CASTGTGGETQYF
TGTGCCAGTACCGGGACAGGGGGAGAGACCCAGTACTTC
>few|.|14|TRBJ1-2|TRBV6-5
CASSPARTVYGYTF
TGTGCCAGCAGCCCAGCCCGGACAGTCTATGGCTACACCTTC
>few|.|14|TRBJ2-7|TRBV10-3
CAISEPGVSYEQYF
TGTGCCATCAGTGAGCCAGGGGTATCCTACGAGCAGTACTTC
>few|TRBD2|16|TRBJ2-1|TRBV9
CASSSRTSGVRNEQFF
TGTGCCAGCAGCTCCCGGACTAGCGGGGTGAGGAATGAGCAGTTCTTC
>once|TRBD1|15|TRBJ1-5|TRBV7-9
CASSFGTGREQPQHF
TGTGCCAGCAGCTTCGGGACAGGGAGGGAACAGCCCCAGCATTTT
>.|.|14|TRBJ2-1|TRBV12-1
CASSKRDSLNEQFF
TGTGCCAGCAGCAAAAGGGACAGCCTAAATGAGCAGTTCTTC
>.|TRBD2|14|TRBJ2-2|TRBV6-5
CASMREKNTGELFF
TGTGCCAGTATGCGGGAGAAGAACACCGGGGAGCTGTTTTTT
>.|TRBD2|15|TRBJ2-5|TRBV18
CASSPRTRSQETQYF
TGTGCCAGCTCACCCAGGACTAGATCACAAGAGACCCAGTACTTC
>.|TRBD1|16|TRBJ2-5|TRBV4-2
CASSQGTGQGAETQYF
TGTGCCAGCAGCCAAGGGACCGGACAGGGGGCGGAGACCCAGTACTTC
>.|TRBD2|15|TRBJ2-3|TRBV5-4
CASTRLAGGTDTQYF
TGTGCCAGCACCAGACTAGCGGGAGGCACAGATACGCAGTATTTT
>.|.|14|TRBJ2-5|TRBV18
CASSQQQSSETQYF
TGTGCCAGCTCTCAACAACAGAGCTCCGAGACCCAGTACTTC
>once|.|15|TRBJ1-2|TRBV7-4
CASSPTARKTYGYTF
TGTGCCAGCAGCCCGACAGCTCGAAAGACCTATGGCTACACCTTC
>.|TRBD2|15|TRBJ2-7|TRBV18
CASSTRTSGSGGQYF
TGTGCCAGCTCAACGCGGACTAGCGGGAGTGGGGGGCAGTACTTC
>few|TRBD2|16|TRBJ2-5|TRBV5-5
CASAGGGAGGGETQYF
TGTGCCAGCGCCGGAGGAGGAGCGGGAGGGGGAGAGACCCAGTACTTC
>.|.|14|TRBJ2-2|TRBV6-4
CASRGDLNRGELFF
TGTGCCAGCAGGGGGGACCTCAACCGCGGGGAGCTGTTTTTT
>.|.|18|TRBJ2-6|TRBV4-2
CASSQEGPLSTGANVLTF
TGTGCCAGCAGCCAAGAGGGACCCTTAAGTACTGGGGCCAACGTCCTGACTTTC
>.|.|14|TRBJ2-3|TRBV6-5
CASSTQIGSDTQYF
TGTGCCAGCAGTACCCAGATAGGTTCAGATACGCAGTATTTT
>once|.|15|TRBJ2-7|TRBV9
CASSVDLEPTYEQYF
TGTGCCAGCAGCGTAGACCTCGAACCGACCTACGAGCAGTACTTC
>.|TRBD1|13|TRBJ1-1|TRBV7-3
CASSWTGGTEAFF
TGTGCCAGCAGTTGGACAGGGGGGACTGAAGCTTTCTTT
>.|TRBD2|14|TRBJ2-5|TRBV14
CASSQAGLAGKSDF
TGTGCCAGCAGCCAAGCGGGACTAGCGGGCAAGAGCGACTTC
>.|TRBD1|15|TRBJ2-5|TRBV5-1
CASSPGTGTGETQYF
TGCGCCAGCAGCCCCGGGACAGGGACAGGAGAGACCCAGTACTTC
>.|.|16|TRBJ2-1|TRBV7-3
CASSLEPARAYNEQFF
TGTGCCAGCAGCTTAGAACCCGCTAGAGCCTACAATGAGCAGTTCTTC
>once|.|13|TRBJ1-5|TRBV7-2
CASSTQGNQPQHF
TGTGCCAGCAGCACGCAGGGAAATCAGCCCCAGCATTTT
>.|.|14|TRBJ2-5|TRBV29-1
CSSRAVITGETQYF
TGCAGCTCGCGGGCGGTCATCACGGGAGAGACCCAGTACTTC
>.|.|14|TRBJ2-7|TRBV5-5
CASSLGQWPNEQYF
TGTGCCAGCAGCTTGGGGCAGTGGCCGAACGAGCAGTACTTC
>.|.|14|TRBJ2-5|TRBV7-9
CASRIGGSQETQYF
TGTGCCAGCAGAATCGGAGGAAGCCAGGAGACCCAGTACTTC
>.|.|14|TRBJ2-7|TRBV27
CASSLLGIGGEQYF
TGTGCCAGCAGTTTACTGGGGATCGGGGGCGAGCAGTACTTC
>once|.|12|TRBJ2-1|TRBV2
CASGKMGNEQFF
TGTGCCAGCGGCAAAATGGGCAATGAGCAGTTCTTC
>.|.|15|TRBJ2-3|TRBV29-1
CSVDAPILGTDTQYF
TGCAGCGTTGATGCCCCGATACTGGGCACAGATACGCAGTATTTT
>.|.|14|TRBJ1-1|TRBV11-2
CASSFEGRNTEAFF
TGTGCCAGCAGCTTCGAGGGCAGGAACACTGAAGCTTTCTTT
>.|TRBD2|15|TRBJ2-7|TRBV7-9
CASSFSTSGGYEQYF
TGTGCCAGCAGCTTCTCGACTAGCGGGGGCTACGAGCAGTACTTC
>.|.|14|TRBJ2-5|TRBV4-1
CASSQTSEGETQYF
TGCGCCAGCAGCCAAACCTCGGAGGGCGAGACCCAGTACTTC
>.|.|16|TRBJ1-2|TRBV15
CATSPTAGTPGYGYTF
TGTGCCACCAGCCCGACGGCCGGGACGCCCGGGTATGGCTACACCTTC
>once|.|16|TRBJ2-3|TRBV5-1
CASSFLGTLSTDTQYF
TGCGCCAGCAGCTTCCTCGGGACACTCAGCACAGATACGCAGTATTTT
>.|TRBD2|18|TRBJ2-3|TRBV12-5
CASGLVRLGEGRSDTQYF
TGTGCTAGTGGTTTGGTACGTCTTGGGGAGGGCCGTTCAGATACGCAGTATTTT
>.|.|13|TRBJ2-7|TRBV7-8
CASSLAPEVEQYF
TGTGCCAGCAGCTTAGCCCCTGAAGTTGAGCAGTACTTC
>.|TRBD2|15|TRBJ2-1|TRBV28
CASSLGTSVPHEQFF
TGTGCCAGCAGTTTGGGGACTAGCGTCCCCCATGAGCAGTTCTTC
>.|.|12|TRBJ2-1|TRBV7-9
CASSGIAGEQFF
TGTGCCAGCAGCGGGATCGCGGGTGAGCAGTTCTTC
>.|TRBD2|15|TRBJ2-2|TRBV18
CASSPGLAVTGELFF
TGTGCCAGCTCACCGGGACTAGCGGTAACCGGGGAGCTGTTTTTT
>.|.|16|TRBJ2-1|TRBV15
CATSRVKYREGLEQFF
TGTGCCACCAGCAGAGTGAAATACAGGGAGGGACTGGAACAGTTCTTC
>.|TRBD1|13|TRBJ2-1|TRBV19
CASSIEVQGVRFF
TGTGCCAGTAGTATAGAGGTGCAGGGGGTCCGGTTCTTC